The TCR beta chain described here comes from a study of cytomegalovirus exposure and HLA in healthy donors. PCR amplification relied on 60 Vbeta primers (plus 13 Jbeta primers). Sequenced by immunoSEQ multiplex PCR; TCRdb stores in-frame clones only, minus some. Here the sample spans about 120,000 clones, 15% being singletons. On this clone: The antigen is unknown.

This CDR3 region has 15 residues. In germline, CDR1 is SGHTA, CDR2 FQGTGA. The V gene end was trimmed by 4 bases and the J gene end by 3 bases; junction bases not matched to a gene: 6. Findings and limits, study-wide: It was confirmed in vitro that a few of the CMV-associated chains were specific for CMV antigens. It was likely that a cluster of highly shared sequence variants was a sequencing artifact. According to the study, roughly 160 TCR beta chains were cytomegalovirus-associated.

The donors were healthy bone marrow donors. The sequenced sample was PBMCs. This clonotype originated in a woman aged 18-29 years in good health and CMV-seronegative. The rearrangement joins TRBV7-3 to TRBJ2-3; TRBD1 aligns across 8 bases. The chain's CDR3 is CASSSRGLRTDTQYF. The CDR3, as DNA: TGTGCCAGCAGCTCCAGGGGGCTCCGGACAGATACGCAGTATTTT.